Sequencing of this TCR beta chain was carried out in a study of blood T cell repertoires in COVID-19. Study background: Italy, Spain and the United States were the sources of the convalescent and acute COVID-19 samples.

The study drew participants aged about 18 to 89 years from 20 to 30 US areas. J lost 4 bases, V lost 4 bases, and 3 bases had no gene match. This CDR3 region has 14 residues. From germline, CDR1 is SNHLY and CDR2 FYNNEI. Original processing notes: Amplification with reference gene primers provided the estimates of nucleated cell counts. Clones were read by immunoSEQ multiplex PCR, and TCRdb kept only the in-frame ones, dropping some. D and trimming were read from the DNA, whereas the V and J calls and clone size are those reported in that table. This sample yields hundreds of thousands of clones, of which around 87% are seen a single time; approximately 9.3% belongs to the top ten.

Sequences were obtained from PBMCs or T cells enriched from blood (not recorded which). The rearrangement uses TRBV2 and TRBJ1-1; TRBD1 matches 10 bases. This TCR came from a woman in her 50s who had recovered from COVID-19. The CDR3 protein is CASSATGGFTEAFF. The CDR3 DNA follows: TGTGCCAGCAGTGCGACAGGGGGCTTCACTGAAGCTTTCTTT.